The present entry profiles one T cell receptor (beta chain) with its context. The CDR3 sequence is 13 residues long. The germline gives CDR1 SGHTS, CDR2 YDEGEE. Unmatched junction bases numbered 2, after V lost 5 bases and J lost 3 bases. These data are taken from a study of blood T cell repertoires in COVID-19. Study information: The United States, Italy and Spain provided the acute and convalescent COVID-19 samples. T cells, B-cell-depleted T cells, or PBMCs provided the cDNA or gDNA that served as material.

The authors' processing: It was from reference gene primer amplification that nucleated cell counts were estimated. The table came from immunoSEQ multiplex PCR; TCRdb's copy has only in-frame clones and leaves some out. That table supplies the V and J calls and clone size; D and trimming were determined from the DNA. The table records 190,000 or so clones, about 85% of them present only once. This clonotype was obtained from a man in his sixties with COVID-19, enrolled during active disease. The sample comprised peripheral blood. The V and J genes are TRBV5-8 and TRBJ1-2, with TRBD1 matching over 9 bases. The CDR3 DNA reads TGTGCCAGCAGTCGGACAGGGGACTATGGCTACACCTTC. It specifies CASSRTGDYGYTF. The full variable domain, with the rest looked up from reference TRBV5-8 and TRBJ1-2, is EAGVTQSPTHLIKTRGQQATLRCSPISGHTSVYWYQQALGLGLQFLLWYDEGEERNRGNFPPRFSGRQFPNYSSELNVNALELEDSALYLCASSRTGDYGYTFGSGTRLTVV.